The entry below describes one T cell receptor beta chain. Libraries were prepared by immunoSEQ multiplex PCR; TCRdb keeps only in-frame clonotypes and omits some of them. This sample has about 350,000 clones, with about 90% found just once. The data were obtained in a study of Ad26.COV2.S vaccination and SARS-CoV-2 variants. CDR1 is SGHAT, CDR2 FQNNGV, per germline. CDR3 length: 15 residues. Trimming left V 4 bases short and J 9 bases short, with 18 bases between. The sequence was collected from a human donor who had recovered from COVID-19. The sample in question was peripheral blood, obtained after recovery from COVID-19. The V and J genes are TRBV11-2 and TRBJ1-4, with D uncertain. Here the CDR3 DNA reads TGTGCCAGCAGCTCGACCACCGGGAGTTTCAAAAAACTGTTTTTT. It codes for CASSSTTGSFKKLFF.